This TCR beta chain was captured in a study of PD-1 blockade in classical Hodgkin lymphoma. General study findings and limits: Those achieving complete response showed baseline diversity like newly diagnosed patients.

Data came from immunoSEQ multiplex PCR; TCRdb stores just in-frame clones and leaves some out. The sample includes 64,000 or so clones, roughly 89% of them seen just once. Germline V lookup: CDR1 SGHAT, CDR2 FQNNGV. The CDR3 runs to 14 residues. The V and J ends lost 1 base and 5 bases respectively, with 9 bases between them. Concerning this clone: What it recognizes is unknown.

The time point here: cycle 4 day 1 (C4D1), after 5 to 7 weeks of nivolumab. Each patient relapsed following autologous stem cell transplantation, and prior brentuximab vedotin exposure differed. The sequenced sample was peripheral blood mononuclear cells (PBMCs), obtained before the fourth cycle of nivolumab. The TCR originated in a human donor with classical Hodgkin lymphoma. J is TRBJ1-5 and V is TRBV11-2; unclear D gene. The CDR3: CASSLVGSDQPQHF. The CDR3 bases are TGTGCCAGCAGCTTAGTCGGGAGCGATCAGCCCCAGCATTTT. Full variable domain (rest looked up from reference TRBV11-2 and TRBJ1-5): EAGVAQSPRYKIIEKRQSVAFWCNPISGHATLYWYQQILGQGPKLLIQFQNNGVVDDSQLPKDRFSAERLKGVDSTLKIQPAKLEDSAVYLCASSLVGSDQPQHFGDGTRLSIL.